A single sample gave rise to the 21 T cell receptor beta chains below, sequenced in a study of blood T cell repertoires in COVID-19. The table came from immunoSEQ multiplex PCR; TCRdb's copy has only in-frame clones and leaves some out. The table records around 280,000 clones, approximately 83% of them present only once. The sample was peripheral blood. These receptor sequences come from a woman aged 25-40 years who had recovered from COVID-19.

The rearrangement joins TRBV7-9 to TRBJ2-2; the match to TRBD2 covers 9 bases. The CDR3 length is 15 residues. The V gene's germline CDR1 is SEHNR and CDR2 FQNEAQ (reference sequence). The trim removed 5 bases at V and 3 bases at J, leaving 4 bases unmatched. The CDR3 DNA reads as TGTGCCAGCAGCGTTAGCGGGAGCTACACCGGGGAGCTGTTTTTT. This sequence encodes CASSVSGSYTGELFF.

The V call is TRBV15, the J call TRBJ1-5; 7 positions match TRBD1. Trimming removed 1 base from V and 5 bases from J; junction bases left unmatched: 5. Germline V CDR1 and CDR2: LNHNV, YYDKDF (reference sequence). This CDR3 comprises 15 residues. This CDR3 reads CATSRVGQVDQPQHF. The CDR3 region has the DNA TGTGCCACCAGCAGAGTAGGACAGGTTGATCAGCCCCAGCATTTT.

The V call is TRBV11-3, the J call TRBJ2-7; D might be TRBD2 (5 bases). Trimming left V 3 bases short and J 1 base short, with 7 bases between. Germline assignment: CDR1 SGHNT and CDR2 YENEEA. The CDR3 has 13 residues. CDR3 sequence (DNA): TGTGCCAGCAGCTTCGGGGAGTCCTACGAGCAGTACTTC. Translation: CASSFGESYEQYF.

For this clone: The sample contains more than one DNA sequence encoding this CDR3. This chain connects TRBV4-2 to TRBJ2-7; 10 nucleotides agree with TRBD1. The CDR3 extends over 16 amino acids. V shed 0 bases and J 1 base; nucleotides not matched to a gene: 3. Per the germline V gene, CDR1 is LGHNA and CDR2 is YNFKEQ. In nucleotides, the CDR3 is TGTGCCAGCAGCCAAGAGGACAGGGGGGCGTCCTACGAGCAGTACTTC. It encodes CASSQEDRGASYEQYF.

The rearrangement links TRBV2 to TRBJ2-5; the match to TRBD2 covers 8 bases. Unmatched junction bases numbered 4, after V lost 3 bases and J lost 1 base. The CDR3 is made up of 15 amino acids. CDR1 SNHLY and CDR2 FYNNEI come from the germline V gene. The CDR3 coding sequence is TGTGCCAGCAGTGACGGGGGGGGCCTCCAAGAGACCCAGTACTTC. Its protein is CASSDGGGLQETQYF.

This clone appeared a single time. The rearrangement uses TRBV11-2 and TRBJ1-6, with no clear D. V was shortened by 1 base and J by 6 bases, with 13 bases between the two germline ends. Looked up from germline, CDR1 is SGHAT and CDR2 is FQNNGV. The length of the CDR3 is 16 residues. In DNA form, the CDR3 reads TGTGCCAGCAGCTTAGGAGGGTACAATCCTAATTCACCCCTCCACTTT. It is translated as CASSLGGYNPNSPLHF. Filled out from reference TRBV11-2 and TRBJ1-6, the complete variable domain reads EAGVAQSPRYKIIEKRQSVAFWCNPISGHATLYWYQQILGQGPKLLIQFQNNGVVDDSQLPKDRFSAERLKGVDSTLKIQPAKLEDSAVYLCASSLGGYNPNSPLHFGNGTRLTVT.

This chain connects TRBV12-3 or TRBV12-4 to TRBJ1-5; TRBD1 matches 7 bases. The V gene end was trimmed by 7 bases and the J gene end by 6 bases; junction bases not matched to a gene: 6. The CDR3 runs to 13 residues. The CDR3 sequence is CASNPGGSQPQHF. Here the CDR3 DNA reads TGTGCCAGCAATCCAGGGGGGTCTCAGCCCCAGCATTTT.

This clone was recorded only once. The chain has TRBV11-2 and TRBJ2-2, with 11 bases matching TRBD2. J was trimmed by 3 bases and V by 5 bases; bases with no gene match: 5. CDR1 and CDR2 from the germline V gene are SGHAT and FQNNGV. CDR3 length equals 16 residues. The CDR3 sequence: CASSLAGGQDTGELFF. The CDR3 DNA follows: TGTGCCAGCAGCCTAGCGGGGGGCCAGGACACCGGGGAGCTGTTTTTT.

Of note for this clone: This sample also contains other DNA sequences that code for the same CDR3. This chain's CDR3 is CASSLSGNQETQYF. The CDR3, as DNA: TGTGCCAGCAGCTTATCCGGGAATCAAGAGACCCAGTACTTC. The gene calls are TRBV7-9 and TRBJ2-5; maybe TRBD2 (5 bases). In germline, CDR1 is SEHNR, CDR2 FQNEAQ (reference sequence). This CDR3 spans 14 amino acids. V dropped 2 bases and J dropped 2 bases, with 9 bases sitting between them.

The chain joins TRBV10-2 to TRBJ2-1; 8 bases are a match to TRBD2. V shed 6 bases, J shed 3 bases, and the junction held 10 bases outside the gene matches. The CDR3 is 16 amino acids. Germline values: CDR1 WSHSY, CDR2 SAAADI. The CDR3 bases are TGCGCCAGCAGCCTTCAAGGGACTAGTAGCTACAATGAGCAGTTCTTC. It codes for CASSLQGTSSYNEQFF.

As DNA, the CDR3 is TGTGCCAGCAGTTTATCCCACGCTGGACTGATTAATTCACCCCTCCACTTT. It encodes CASSLSHAGLINSPLHF. The chain recombines TRBV27 with TRBJ1-6; D not certain. The germline V gene has CDR1 MNHEY and CDR2 SMNVEV (reference sequence). Trimming removed 0 bases from V and 6 bases from J, with 15 bases in between. The CDR3 extends over 17 amino acids.

This chain joins TRBV6-5 and TRBJ1-3; 8 positions agree with TRBD1. The CDR3 spans 13 residues. Germline V lookup: CDR1 MNHEY, CDR2 SVGAGI. The J segment lost 7 bases and the V segment lost 5 bases, leaving 4 bases of the junction unmatched. CDR3 sequence (DNA): TGTGCCAGCAGTACCGGGACAGGCAACACCATATATTTT. This codes for CASSTGTGNTIYF.

The chain joins TRBV9 to TRBJ2-1; 8 bases agree with TRBD1. The CDR3 consists of 14 residues. Germline V gene sequence: CDR1 SGDLS, CDR2 YYNGEE. Trimming at V came to 1 base and at J to 11 bases, leaving 8 bases not matched to a gene. The CDR3 region has the DNA TGTGCCAGCAGCGTACAGCACAGGGGGGAGCAGCAGTTCTTC. This codes for CASSVQHRGEQQFF.

The rearrangement joins TRBV9 to TRBJ2-1; TRBD1 aligns across 7 bases. Per germline, CDR1 SGDLS and CDR2 YYNGEE. V was clipped by 3 bases and J by 8 bases; unmatched bases: 11. The CDR3 has 15 residues. This CDR3 reads CASSAWGTASDEQFF. The DNA for the CDR3 is TGTGCCAGCAGCGCGTGGGGGACAGCTTCGGATGAGCAGTTCTTC.

The chain recombines TRBV7-9 with TRBJ1-2; tentative D call: TRBD1 (6 bases). V lost 8 bases and J 5 bases, leaving 18 bases between the germline ends. The V gene's germline CDR1 is SEHNR and CDR2 FQNEAQ (reference sequence). The CDR3 spans 14 residues. CDR3 in amino acids: CASGTGGLMYGYTF. For the CDR3, the DNA is TGTGCCAGCGGGACCGGGGGGCTGATGTATGGCTACACCTTC. The full variable domain, its missing parts supplied by reference TRBV7-9 and TRBJ1-2, is DTGVSQNPRHKITKRGQNVTFRCDPISEHNRLYWYRQTLGQGPEFLTYFQNEAQLEKSRLLSDRFSAERPKGSFSTLEIQRTEQGDSAMYLCASGTGGLMYGYTFGSGTRLTVV.

This clone was seen a handful of times. The V call is TRBV5-1, the J call TRBJ2-1; 9 bases fit TRBD2. J was trimmed by 8 bases and V by 0 bases; bases with no gene match: 6. The CDR3 is 15 amino acids. Germline assignment: CDR1 SGHRS and CDR2 YFSETQ. In DNA form, the CDR3 reads TGCGCCAGCAGCTTGGGGGGACTAGCCGCCCATGAGCAGTTCTTC. Encoded protein: CASSLGGLAAHEQFF.

J is TRBJ2-3 and V is TRBV5-5, with TRBD2 matching 10 bases. With 4 bases clipped from V and 5 bases from J, the junction kept 10 bases outside the gene matches. The CDR3 has 16 amino acids. CDR1 and CDR2 (germline): SGHKS, YYEKEE (reference sequence). The CDR3 DNA reads as TGTGCCAGCAGCCCCCTCGGAGCGGGAGGGGGAGATACGCAGTATTTT. Protein sequence: CASSPLGAGGGDTQYF. Using reference TRBV5-5 and TRBJ2-3 for the parts outside the CDR3, the full variable domain is DAGVTQSPTHLIKTRGQQVTLRCSPISGHKSVSWYQQVLGQGPQFIFQYYEKEERGRGNFPDRFSARQFPNYSSELNVNALLLGDSALYLCASSPLGAGGGDTQYFGPGTRLTVL.

The genes are TRBV18 and TRBJ2-2; D gene uncertain. Germline lookup yields CDR1 KGHSH and CDR2 LQKENI. This CDR3 is built from 15 residues. The germline V and J ends were trimmed by 2 bases and 1 base, with 8 bases remaining between them. In nucleotides, the CDR3 is TGTGCCAGCTCACCAACGCTAGAGAACACCGGGGAGCTGTTTTTT. Residues: CASSPTLENTGELFF.

J is TRBJ1-6 and V is TRBV3-1 (or the pseudogene TRBV3-2); TRBD1 aligns across 8 bases. The CDR3 is 16 residues long. The germline CDR1 and CDR2 sequences are LGHDT and YNNKEL (reference sequence). J gave up 10 bases and V 1 base, and 9 bases lay outside the gene matches. The DNA of the CDR3 is TGTGCCAGCAGCCAAGGACCGAGACAGGGGCAATCACCCCTCCACTTT. Protein: CASSQGPRQGQSPLHF.

CDR3 DNA sequence: TGTGCCAGCAGCGTAGGTGGACAGGGGAGCACCGGGGAGCTGTTTTTT. Amino acid sequence: CASSVGGQGSTGELFF. This chain joins TRBV9 and TRBJ2-2; 9 bases map to TRBD1. CDR1 and CDR2 from the germline V gene are SGDLS and YYNGEE. This CDR3 region has 16 residues. With V trimmed by 0 bases and J by 4 bases, 4 bases remained unmatched.

The rearrangement links TRBV5-5 to TRBJ2-1; 10 bases fit TRBD1. J was trimmed by 8 bases and V by 4 bases; bases with no gene match: 9. The V gene's germline CDR1 is SGHKS and CDR2 YYEKEE (reference sequence). The CDR3 is 15 amino acids. The CDR3 region is CASSVRDRGVDEQFF. In nucleotides, the CDR3 is TGTGCCAGCAGCGTCCGGGACAGGGGAGTGGATGAGCAGTTCTTC.